This is a list of T cell receptor beta chains from one sample in a study of regulatory T cells in long-lasting Graves disease. In TCRdb, the multiplex PCR reads were re-called with MiXCR into one record per CDR3 protein. This table holds roughly 500,000 distinct CDR3 sequences, around 13% found once. This sample was also put to use in a study of T cells in Graves' hyperthyroidism and ophthalmopathy.

Sample: peripheral blood mononuclear cells (PBMCs), taken at new diagnosis, from a patient treated with antithyroid drugs. The receptors come from a woman in her forties or fifties with Graves disease. The conserved cysteine and the conserved F or W are not part of the CDR3 here. Not all rows give a size; the values are once, few, many and, for expanded clones, a class.

J,length,V,size,CDR3
TRBJ1-2,13,TRBV2,many,ASSGGVRGQGGYT
TRBJ2-3,13,TRBV11-1,many,ASSFTRAPTDTQY
TRBJ2-2,13,TRBV28,many,ASMLLAANTGELF
TRBJ2-7,14,TRBV6-5,many,ASSYSWAPQGGEQY
TRBJ2-3,11,TRBV30,many,AWNRGGRDTQY
TRBJ2-7,12,TRBV20-1,many,SAPGTGGPYEQY
TRBJ2-3,13,TRBV29-1,many,SVGLTGSYFDTQY
TRBJ2-7,12,TRBV20-1,many,SARTTSNSYEQY
TRBJ1-6,11,TRBV14,.,ASSPYRDSPLH
TRBJ1-1,12,TRBV28,many,ASSLTQENTEAF
TRBJ1-1,11,TRBV30,many,AWRRGSSTEAF